This T cell receptor beta chain was sequenced during a study of cytomegalovirus exposure and HLA in healthy donors. Use of 60 Vbeta and 13 Jbeta primers characterized the PCR. Method: immunoSEQ multiplex PCR; TCRdb's copy keeps in-frame clones and lacks some. Here the sample spans around 180,000 clones, approximately 88% being singletons. Study-level results: The productive fraction for most TCR beta V segments was about 87% or about 30% in an earlier analysis. Serostatus for CMV was the only available immune exposure information. Most TCR sequences were uncommon, yet certain public TCRs appeared in many donors.

Trimming removed 1 base from V and 5 bases from J; junction bases left unmatched: 6. The CDR3 is made up of 15 amino acids. Per the germline V gene, CDR1 is SGHDT and CDR2 is YYEEEE. Of note for this clone: Its antigen is unidentified.

The chain uses TRBV5-6 and TRBJ1-2; TRBD1 matches 9 bases. The specimen sequenced was PBMCs. This TCR came from a boy under 10 years old in good health and CMV-seronegative. The CDR3 DNA is TGTGCCAGCAGCTTGAGGGGACAGGGCTCATATGGCTACACCTTC. Its translation: CASSLRGQGSYGYTF.